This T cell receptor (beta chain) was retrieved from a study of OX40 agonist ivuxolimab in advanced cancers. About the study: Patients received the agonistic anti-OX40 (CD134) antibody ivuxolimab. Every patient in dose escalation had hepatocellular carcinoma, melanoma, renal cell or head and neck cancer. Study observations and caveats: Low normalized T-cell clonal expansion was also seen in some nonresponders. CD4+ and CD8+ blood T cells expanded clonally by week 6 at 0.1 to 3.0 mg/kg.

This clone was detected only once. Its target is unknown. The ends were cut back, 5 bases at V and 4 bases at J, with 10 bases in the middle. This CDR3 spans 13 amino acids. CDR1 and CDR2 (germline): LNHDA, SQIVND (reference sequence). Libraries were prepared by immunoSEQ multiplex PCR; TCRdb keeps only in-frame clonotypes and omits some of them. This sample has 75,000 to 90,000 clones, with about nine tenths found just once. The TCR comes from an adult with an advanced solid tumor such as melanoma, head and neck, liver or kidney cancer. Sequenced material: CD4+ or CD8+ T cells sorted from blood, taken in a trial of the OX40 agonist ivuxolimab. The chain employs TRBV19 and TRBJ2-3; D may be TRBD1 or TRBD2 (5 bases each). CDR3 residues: CASSSGQADTQYF. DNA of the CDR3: TGTGCCAGTAGTTCGGGGCAGGCAGATACGCAGTATTTT.